The 21 T cell receptor beta chains in this list originate from one sample, sequenced in a study of monozygotic twins with inflammatory bowel disease. After re-calling the 5' RACE reads, TCRdb lists one entry per CDR3 protein, DNA absent. The record lists about 160,000 distinct CDR3 sequences, of which the ten most abundant hold under 3.5%. Specimen: blood. The receptors come from a human donor with ulcerative colitis or Crohn's disease, or a healthy co-twin of an affected twin (not recorded which).

This chain joins TRBV27 and TRBJ2-2; TCRdb's assignment of TRBD1 cannot be checked, as there is no DNA. Germline CDR1 is MNHEY and CDR2 is SMNVEV (reference sequence). The CDR3 spans 12 residues. This chain's CDR3 is CASSLGGGELFF.

The chain uses TRBV23-1 and TRBJ2-3; the TRBD1 assignment by TCRdb is unverifiable without DNA. TRBV23-1 is an ORF, with its function uncertain. The CDR3 runs to 17 residues. The CDR3 spells CASSHMDRVSSTDTQYF.

The chain combines TRBV20-1 with TRBJ2-5; TCRdb names TRBD1, which stays unverified in the absence of DNA. CDR1 and CDR2 from the germline V gene are DFQATT and SNEGSKA (reference sequence). The CDR3 covers 18 residues. The CDR3 loop is CSARDRGAGRDPVGTQYF.

The CDR3 sequence: CASSYFGRTFTDEQFF. The J gene is TRBJ2-1, the V gene TRBV6-2 or TRBV6-3; TCRdb designates TRBD2, a call that cannot be tested without DNA. CDR1 is MNHEY, CDR2 SVGEGT, per germline. This CDR3 comprises 16 residues.

This rearrangement joins TRBV3-1 to TRBJ2-4. This CDR3 is 16 amino acids long. CDR1 and CDR2 from the germline V gene are LGHDT and YNNKEL (reference sequence). The chain's CDR3 is CASSQDRSLAKNIQYF.

The V and J genes are TRBV28 and TRBJ2-1; TCRdb indicates TRBD2, and absent DNA this call remains unverified. CDR3 length equals 16 residues. The V gene's germline CDR1 is MDHEN and CDR2 SYDVKM. CDR3 protein: CASSSFGLAGTNEQFF. Full variable domain (missing parts from reference TRBV28 and TRBJ2-1): DVKVTQSSRYLVKRTGEKVFLECVQDMDHENMFWYRQDPGLGLRLIYFSYDVKMKEKGDIPEGYSVSREKKERFSLILESASTNQTSMYLCASSSFGLAGTNEQFFGPGTRLTVL.

The V and J genes are TRBV10-2 and TRBJ2-5; the TCRdb D gene call, TRBD1, has no DNA to confirm it. The V gene's germline CDR1 is WSHSY and CDR2 SAAADI. The CDR3 spans 12 residues. CDR3 sequence: CASSGDTETQYF.

The CDR3 reads CASSYGTSGSRPFF. The J gene is TRBJ2-1, the V gene TRBV12-3 or TRBV12-4; the D call from TCRdb, TRBD2, cannot be confirmed without DNA. The CDR3 runs 14 residues.

The gene calls are TRBV7-9 and TRBJ2-7. The CDR3 runs 14 residues. The V gene's germline CDR1 is SEHNR and CDR2 FQNEAQ (reference sequence). The CDR3 reads CASSAQIESYEQYF.

V and J are TRBV10-3 and TRBJ2-3; the TCRdb call, TRBD2, lacks DNA for checking. The CDR3 spans 15 residues. The germline V gene encodes CDR1 ENHRY and CDR2 SYGVKD. The CDR3 here is CAIRLAGGVGDTQYF.

This chain uses TRBV24-1 with TRBJ2-5; TCRdb outputs TRBD1, but without DNA this stays unchecked. The CDR3 covers 16 residues. In germline, CDR1 is KGHDR, CDR2 SFDVKD. The CDR3: CATSDSKPGVGRTQYF.

The genes are TRBV28 and TRBJ2-1; the TRBD2 assignment by TCRdb is unverifiable without DNA. CDR3 length: 16 amino acids. Germline loops: CDR1 MDHEN, CDR2 SYDVKM. The CDR3 sequence: CASSFPGTRIGNEQFF.

The V and J genes are TRBV6-1 and TRBJ1-1; TCRdb lists TRBD1, though no DNA is available to test this call. The CDR3 spans 15 residues. CDR1 is MNHNS, CDR2 SASEGT, per germline. The CDR3 is CASSPSVPGNTEAFF.

V and J are TRBV20-1 and TRBJ2-3; there is no DNA to check the TCRdb D call of TRBD2. The CDR3 is made up of 15 amino acids. Germline V gives CDR1 DFQATT, CDR2 SNEGSKA (reference sequence). The CDR3 sequence is CSASVIAGSADTQYF.

This chain connects TRBV7-2 to TRBJ2-1; the D call from TCRdb, TRBD1, cannot be confirmed without DNA. Germline V gene lookup returns CDR1 SGHTA and CDR2 FQGNSA. There are 14 residues in the CDR3. CDR3: CASSLRDIYNEQFF.

The chain joins TRBV19 to TRBJ2-1; the TRBD2 assignment by TCRdb is unverifiable without DNA. Germline V gives CDR1 LNHDA, CDR2 SQIVND (reference sequence). The CDR3 loop spans 12 amino acids. This CDR3 reads CASRGLADEQFF.

The chain uses TRBV7-2 and TRBJ2-1; the TCRdb D gene call, TRBD2, has no DNA to confirm it. The germline CDR1 and CDR2 sequences are SGHTA and FQGNSA. CDR3 size: 13 residues. The CDR3 here is CASTLPSAEGQFF.

The chain couples TRBV12-3 or TRBV12-4 to TRBJ2-2; TCRdb indicates TRBD1, and absent DNA this call remains unverified. The CDR3 length is 14 residues. The chain's CDR3 is CASTLRGYTGELFF.

The J gene is TRBJ1-5, the V gene TRBV5-1; TCRdb picks TRBD1, but there is no DNA to check that call. The CDR3 totals 19 residues. Germline values: CDR1 SGHRS, CDR2 YFSETQ. This CDR3 is CASSPGQGAGFGSNQPQHF.

This chain links TRBV28 with TRBJ2-5; the TCRdb call, TRBD2, lacks DNA for checking. Germline V gene sequence: CDR1 MDHEN, CDR2 SYDVKM. The CDR3 runs 15 residues. CDR3 protein: CASSLDTSGPETQYF. The complete variable domain, with remaining parts taken from reference TRBV28 and TRBJ2-5, reads DVKVTQSSRYLVKRTGEKVFLECVQDMDHENMFWYRQDPGLGLRLIYFSYDVKMKEKGDIPEGYSVSREKKERFSLILESASTNQTSMYLCASSLDTSGPETQYFGPGTRLLVL.

The V and J genes are TRBV20-1 and TRBJ2-3; there is no DNA to check the TCRdb D call of TRBD2. CDR3 length equals 15 residues. Germline CDR1 reads DFQATT; CDR2 reads SNEGSKA (reference sequence). The CDR3 sequence is CSNSRTSGRTDTQYF.